This T cell receptor (beta chain) was found in a study of cytomegalovirus exposure and HLA in healthy donors. The study ran its PCR with 60 Vbeta and 13 Jbeta primers. Clones were read by immunoSEQ multiplex PCR, and TCRdb kept only the in-frame ones, dropping some. The table has 150,000 to 170,000 clones, about 74% seen once. This CDR3 has 16 amino acids. Germline CDR1 is MGHRA and CDR2 is YSYEKL. Trimming took 4 bases from V and 2 from J; bases not matched to a gene: 6. The chain combines TRBV4-1 with TRBJ1-3; 9 nucleotides match TRBD1. The TCR was taken from a woman in her forties in good health and CMV-seronegative. Sequences were obtained from PBMCs. This CDR3 reads CASSRRTGEAGNTIYF. The CDR3 nucleotides read TGCGCCAGCAGCCGCAGGACAGGGGAGGCTGGAAACACCATATATTTT.